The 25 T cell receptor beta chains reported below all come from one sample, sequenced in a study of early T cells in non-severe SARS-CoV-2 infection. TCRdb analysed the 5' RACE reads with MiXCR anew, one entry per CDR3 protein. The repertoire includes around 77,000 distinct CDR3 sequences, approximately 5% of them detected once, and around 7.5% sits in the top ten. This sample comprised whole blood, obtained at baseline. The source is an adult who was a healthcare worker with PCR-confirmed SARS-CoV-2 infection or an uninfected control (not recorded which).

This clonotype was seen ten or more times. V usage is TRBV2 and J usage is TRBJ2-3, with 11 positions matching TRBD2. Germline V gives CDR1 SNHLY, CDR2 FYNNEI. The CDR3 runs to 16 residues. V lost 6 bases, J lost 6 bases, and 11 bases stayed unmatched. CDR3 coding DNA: TGTGCCAGCAGCCCCACTAGCGGGAGCTTTCGCGATACGCAGTATTTT. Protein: CASSPTSGSFRDTQYF.

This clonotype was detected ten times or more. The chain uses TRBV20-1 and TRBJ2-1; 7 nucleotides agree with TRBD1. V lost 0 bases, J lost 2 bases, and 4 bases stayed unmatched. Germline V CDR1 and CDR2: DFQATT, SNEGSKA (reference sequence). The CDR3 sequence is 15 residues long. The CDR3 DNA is TGCAGTGCTAGAGATCTGCAGGGGGCCTACAATGAGCAGTTCTTC. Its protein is CSARDLQGAYNEQFF.

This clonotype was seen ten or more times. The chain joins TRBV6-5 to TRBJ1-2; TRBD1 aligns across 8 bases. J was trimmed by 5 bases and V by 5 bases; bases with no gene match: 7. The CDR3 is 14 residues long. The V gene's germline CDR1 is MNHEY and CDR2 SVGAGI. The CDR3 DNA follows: TGTGCCAGCAGTAAGGACAGGGAGGCATATGGCTACACCTTC. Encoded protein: CASSKDREAYGYTF.

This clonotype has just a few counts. Here the CDR3 reads CAWSVRRSGNTIYF. The CDR3 DNA sequence: TGTGCCTGGAGTGTACGTCGATCTGGAAACACCATATATTTT. This chain uses TRBV30 with TRBJ1-3, with unresolved D. Germline-derived CDR1 and CDR2 are GTSNPN and SVGIG (reference sequence). This CDR3 comprises 14 residues. Trimming stripped 0 bases from V and 1 base from J, with 7 bases between.

The CDR3 bases are TGTGCCAGCAGTGAAACTTCTGCTGAGCAGTTCTTC. This encodes CASSETSAEQFF. The chain employs TRBV2 and TRBJ2-1; no definite D call. CDR1 SNHLY and CDR2 FYNNEI come from the germline V gene. There are 12 residues in the CDR3. V dropped 2 bases and J dropped 9 bases, with 8 bases sitting between them.

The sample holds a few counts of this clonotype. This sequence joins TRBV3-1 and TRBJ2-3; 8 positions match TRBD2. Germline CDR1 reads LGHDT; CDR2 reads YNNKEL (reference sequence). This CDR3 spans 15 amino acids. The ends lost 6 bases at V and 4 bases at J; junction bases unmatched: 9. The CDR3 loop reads CASSPSGSSADTQYF. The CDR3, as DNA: TGTGCCAGCAGTCCGAGCGGGAGTAGCGCAGATACGCAGTATTTT.

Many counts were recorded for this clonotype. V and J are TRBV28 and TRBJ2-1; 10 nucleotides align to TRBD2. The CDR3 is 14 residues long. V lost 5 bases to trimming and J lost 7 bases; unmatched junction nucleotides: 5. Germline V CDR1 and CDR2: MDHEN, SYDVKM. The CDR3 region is CASSEASGSNEQFF. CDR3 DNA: TGTGCCAGCAGTGAGGCTAGCGGGAGTAATGAGCAGTTCTTC.

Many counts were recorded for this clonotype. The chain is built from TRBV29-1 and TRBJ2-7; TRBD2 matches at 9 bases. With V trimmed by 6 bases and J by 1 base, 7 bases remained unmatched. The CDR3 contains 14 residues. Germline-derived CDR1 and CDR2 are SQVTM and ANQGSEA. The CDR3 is CSVQGLASSYEQYF. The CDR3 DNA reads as TGCAGCGTCCAGGGACTAGCATCATCCTACGAGCAGTACTTC.

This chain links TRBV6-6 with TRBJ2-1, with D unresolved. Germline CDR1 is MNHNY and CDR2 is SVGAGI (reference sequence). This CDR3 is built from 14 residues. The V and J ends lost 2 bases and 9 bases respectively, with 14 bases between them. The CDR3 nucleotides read TGTGCCAGCAGTTACACTGATGTAGTAAGTGAGCAGTTCTTC. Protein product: CASSYTDVVSEQFF.

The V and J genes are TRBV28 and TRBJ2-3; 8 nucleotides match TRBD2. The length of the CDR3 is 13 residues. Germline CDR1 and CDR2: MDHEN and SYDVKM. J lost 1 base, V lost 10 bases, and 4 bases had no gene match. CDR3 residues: CATSGGGTDTQYF. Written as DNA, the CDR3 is TGTGCCACCTCGGGAGGGGGCACAGATACGCAGTATTTT.

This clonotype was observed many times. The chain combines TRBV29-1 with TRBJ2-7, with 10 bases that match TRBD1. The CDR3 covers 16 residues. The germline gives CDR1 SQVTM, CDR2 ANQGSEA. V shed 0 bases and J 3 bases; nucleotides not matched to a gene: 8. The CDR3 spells CSVEDGGQGGLYEQYF. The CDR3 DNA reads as TGCAGCGTTGAAGATGGTGGACAGGGGGGGCTCTACGAGCAGTACTTC.

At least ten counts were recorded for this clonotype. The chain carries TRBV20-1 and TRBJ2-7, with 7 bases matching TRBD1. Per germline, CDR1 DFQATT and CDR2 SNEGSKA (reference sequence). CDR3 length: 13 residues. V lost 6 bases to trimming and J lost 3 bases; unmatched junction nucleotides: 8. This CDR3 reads CSALTGRGYEQYF. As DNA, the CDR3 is TGCAGTGCCCTGACAGGGCGAGGCTACGAGCAGTACTTC.

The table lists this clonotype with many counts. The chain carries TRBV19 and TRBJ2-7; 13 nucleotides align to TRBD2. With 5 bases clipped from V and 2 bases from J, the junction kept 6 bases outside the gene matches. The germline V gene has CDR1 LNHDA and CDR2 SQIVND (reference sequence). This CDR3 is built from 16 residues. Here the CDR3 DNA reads TGTGCCAGTAGTCCTAGGACTAGCGGGAGAACCTACGAGCAGTACTTC. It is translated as CASSPRTSGRTYEQYF.

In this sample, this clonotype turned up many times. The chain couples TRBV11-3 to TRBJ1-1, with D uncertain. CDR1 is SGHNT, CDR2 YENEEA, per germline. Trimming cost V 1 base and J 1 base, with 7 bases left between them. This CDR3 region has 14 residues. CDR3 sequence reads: CASSLGHQNTEAFF. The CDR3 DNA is TGTGCCAGCAGCTTAGGTCACCAGAACACTGAAGCTTTCTTT.

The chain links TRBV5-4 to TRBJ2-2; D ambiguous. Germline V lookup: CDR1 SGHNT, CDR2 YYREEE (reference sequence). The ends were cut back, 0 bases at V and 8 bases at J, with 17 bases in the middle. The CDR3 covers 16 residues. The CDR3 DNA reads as TGTGCCAGCAGCTTGGAGGCTCGGACCCTCCGGGGGGAGCTGTTTTTT. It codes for CASSLEARTLRGELFF.

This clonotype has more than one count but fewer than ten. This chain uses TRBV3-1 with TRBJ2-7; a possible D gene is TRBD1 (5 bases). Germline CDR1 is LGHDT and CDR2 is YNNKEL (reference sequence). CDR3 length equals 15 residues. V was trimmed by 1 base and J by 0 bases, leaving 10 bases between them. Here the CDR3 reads CASSQGQGFSYEQYF. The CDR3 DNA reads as TGTGCCAGCAGCCAAGGCCAGGGATTCTCCTACGAGCAGTACTTC.

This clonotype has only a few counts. This CDR3 is CASSLAGIRLDNEQFF. CDR3 coding DNA: TGTGCCAGCAGTTTGGCCGGGATCCGCCTTGACAATGAGCAGTTCTTC. The V and J genes are TRBV28 and TRBJ2-1; possibly TRBD2 for D (5 bases). Germline lookup yields CDR1 MDHEN and CDR2 SYDVKM. This CDR3 spans 16 amino acids. The V end lost 3 bases, the J end lost 5 bases, and 17 bases lay between the germline ends.

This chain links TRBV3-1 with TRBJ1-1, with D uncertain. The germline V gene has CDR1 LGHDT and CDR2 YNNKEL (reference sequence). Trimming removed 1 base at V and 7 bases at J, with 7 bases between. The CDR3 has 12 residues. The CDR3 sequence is CASSQVWGEAFF. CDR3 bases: TGTGCCAGCAGCCAAGTGTGGGGTGAAGCTTTCTTT.

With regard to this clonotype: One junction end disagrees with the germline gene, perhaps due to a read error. CDR3 sequence reads: CASSLSGGGAGGPYNEQFF. CDR3 coding DNA: TGTGCCAGCAGCTTATCAGGCGGGGGGGCTGGCGGACCCTACAATGAGCAGTTCTTC. The chain recombines TRBV27 with TRBJ2-1; 9 nucleotides match TRBD2. The length of the CDR3 is 19 residues. Germline CDR1 is MNHEY and CDR2 is SMNVEV (reference sequence).

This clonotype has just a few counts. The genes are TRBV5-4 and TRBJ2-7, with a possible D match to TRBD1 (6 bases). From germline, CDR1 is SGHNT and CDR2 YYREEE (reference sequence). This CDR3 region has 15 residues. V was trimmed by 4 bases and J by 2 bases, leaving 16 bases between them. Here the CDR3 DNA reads TGTGCCAGCAGCGAAAACAGGGAGTTCCCCTACGAGCAGTACTTC. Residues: CASSENREFPYEQYF. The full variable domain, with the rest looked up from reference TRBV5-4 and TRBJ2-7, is ETGVTQSPTHLIKTRGQQVTLRCSSQSGHNTVSWYQQALGQGPQFIFQYYREEENGRGNFPPRFSGLQFPNYSSELNVNALELDDSALYLCASSENREFPYEQYFGPGTRLTVT.

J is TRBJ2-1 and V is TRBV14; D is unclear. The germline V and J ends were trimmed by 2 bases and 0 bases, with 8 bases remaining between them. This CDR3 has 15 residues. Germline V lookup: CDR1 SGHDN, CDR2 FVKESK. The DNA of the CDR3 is TGTGCCAGCAGCCAACGACCCTTCTCCTACAATGAGCAGTTCTTC. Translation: CASSQRPFSYNEQFF.

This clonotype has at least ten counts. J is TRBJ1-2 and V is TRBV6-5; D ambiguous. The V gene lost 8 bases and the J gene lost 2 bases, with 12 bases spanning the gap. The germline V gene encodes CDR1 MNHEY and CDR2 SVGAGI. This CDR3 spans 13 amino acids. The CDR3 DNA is TGTGCCAGCCTCAAATCCGAGAACTATGGCTACACCTTC. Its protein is CASLKSENYGYTF.

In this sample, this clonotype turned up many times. The CDR3 coding sequence is TGCAGTGCCGGACTAGCGGGAAACAATGAGCAGTTCTTC. Its translation: CSAGLAGNNEQFF. This chain uses TRBV20-1 with TRBJ2-1; 12 bases align to TRBD2. Germline V CDR1 and CDR2: DFQATT, SNEGSKA (reference sequence). V gave up 6 bases and J gave up 5 bases; unmatched junction bases: 2. The CDR3 length is 13 residues.

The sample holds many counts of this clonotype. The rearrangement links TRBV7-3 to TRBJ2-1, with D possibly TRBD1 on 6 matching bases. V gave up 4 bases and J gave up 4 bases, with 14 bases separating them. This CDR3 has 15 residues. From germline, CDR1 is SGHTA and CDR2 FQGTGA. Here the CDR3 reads CASSSAGTLYNEQFF. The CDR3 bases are TGTGCCAGCAGCTCCGCCGGGACACTTTACAATGAGCAGTTCTTC.

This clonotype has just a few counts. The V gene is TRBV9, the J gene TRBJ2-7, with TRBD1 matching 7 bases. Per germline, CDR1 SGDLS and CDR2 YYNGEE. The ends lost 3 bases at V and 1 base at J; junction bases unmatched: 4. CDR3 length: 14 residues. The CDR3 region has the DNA TGTGCCAGCAGCGAGGGGGACAGTTCCTACGAGCAGTACTTC. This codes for CASSEGDSSYEQYF.